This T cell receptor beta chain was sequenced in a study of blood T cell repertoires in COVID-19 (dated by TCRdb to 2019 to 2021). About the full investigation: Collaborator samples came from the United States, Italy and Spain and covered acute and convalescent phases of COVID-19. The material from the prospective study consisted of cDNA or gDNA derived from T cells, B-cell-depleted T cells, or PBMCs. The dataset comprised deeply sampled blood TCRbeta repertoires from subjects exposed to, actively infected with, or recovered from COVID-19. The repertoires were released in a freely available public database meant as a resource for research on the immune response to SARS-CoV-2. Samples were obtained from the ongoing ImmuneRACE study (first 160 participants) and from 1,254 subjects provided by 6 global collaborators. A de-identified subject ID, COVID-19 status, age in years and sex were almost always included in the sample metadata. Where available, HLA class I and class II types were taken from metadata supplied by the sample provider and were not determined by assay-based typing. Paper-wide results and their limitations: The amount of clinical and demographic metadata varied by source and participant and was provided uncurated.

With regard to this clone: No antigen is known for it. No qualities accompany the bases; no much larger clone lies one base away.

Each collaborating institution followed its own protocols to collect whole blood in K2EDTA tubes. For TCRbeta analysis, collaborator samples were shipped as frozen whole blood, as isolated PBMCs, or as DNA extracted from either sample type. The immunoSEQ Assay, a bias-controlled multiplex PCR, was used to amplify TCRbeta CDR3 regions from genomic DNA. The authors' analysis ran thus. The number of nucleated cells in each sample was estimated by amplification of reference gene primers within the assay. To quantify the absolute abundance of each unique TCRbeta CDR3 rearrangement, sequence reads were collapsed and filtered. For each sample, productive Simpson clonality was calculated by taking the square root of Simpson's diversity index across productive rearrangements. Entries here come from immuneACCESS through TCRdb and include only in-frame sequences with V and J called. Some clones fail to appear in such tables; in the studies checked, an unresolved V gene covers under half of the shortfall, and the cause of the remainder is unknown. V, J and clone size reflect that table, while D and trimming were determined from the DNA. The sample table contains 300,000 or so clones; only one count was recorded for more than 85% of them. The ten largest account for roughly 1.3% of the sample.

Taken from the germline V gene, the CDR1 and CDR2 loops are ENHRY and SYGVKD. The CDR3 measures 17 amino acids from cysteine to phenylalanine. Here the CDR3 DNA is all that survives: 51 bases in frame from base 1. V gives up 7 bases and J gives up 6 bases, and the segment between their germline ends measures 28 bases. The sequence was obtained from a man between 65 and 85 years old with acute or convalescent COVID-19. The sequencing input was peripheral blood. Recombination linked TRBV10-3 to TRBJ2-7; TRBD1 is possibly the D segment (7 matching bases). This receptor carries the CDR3 CAITPDRVDPNSGEQYF. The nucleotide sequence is TGTGCCATCACTCCTGACAGGGTTGATCCCAATAGCGGCGAGCAGTACTTC.